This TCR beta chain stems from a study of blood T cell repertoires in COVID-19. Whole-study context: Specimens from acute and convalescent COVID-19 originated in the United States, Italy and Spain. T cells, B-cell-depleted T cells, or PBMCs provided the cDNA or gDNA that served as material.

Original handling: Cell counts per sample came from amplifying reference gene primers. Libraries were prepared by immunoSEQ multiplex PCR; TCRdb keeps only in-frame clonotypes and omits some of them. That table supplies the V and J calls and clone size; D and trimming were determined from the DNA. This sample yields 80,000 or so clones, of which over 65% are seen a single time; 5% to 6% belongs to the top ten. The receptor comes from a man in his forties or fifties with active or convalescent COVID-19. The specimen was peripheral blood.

The CDR3 DNA reads TGTGCCAGTAGTATAGATGGGAAAGTGGGACAGAACACCGGGGAGCTGTTTTTT. Translated: CASSIDGKVGQNTGELFF. The chain uses TRBV19 and TRBJ2-2; D is possibly TRBD1 (6 bases). Looked up from germline, CDR1 is LNHDA and CDR2 is SQIVND (reference sequence). Deletions cut 0 bases from V and 1 base from J, with 15 bases between. This CDR3 spans 18 amino acids.